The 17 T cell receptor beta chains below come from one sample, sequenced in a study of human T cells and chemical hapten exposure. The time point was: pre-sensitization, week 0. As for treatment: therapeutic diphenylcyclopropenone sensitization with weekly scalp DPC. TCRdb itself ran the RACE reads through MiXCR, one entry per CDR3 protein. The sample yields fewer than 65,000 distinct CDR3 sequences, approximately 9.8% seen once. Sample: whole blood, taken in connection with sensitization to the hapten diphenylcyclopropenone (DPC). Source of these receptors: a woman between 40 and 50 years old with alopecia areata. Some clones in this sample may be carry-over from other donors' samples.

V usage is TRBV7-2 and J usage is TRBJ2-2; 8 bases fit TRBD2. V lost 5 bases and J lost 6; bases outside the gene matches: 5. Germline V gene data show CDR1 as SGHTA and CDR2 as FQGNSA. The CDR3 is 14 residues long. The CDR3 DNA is TGTGCCAGCAGCCTTAGCGGGGTGGCCGGGGAGCTGTTTTTT. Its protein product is CASSLSGVAGELFF.

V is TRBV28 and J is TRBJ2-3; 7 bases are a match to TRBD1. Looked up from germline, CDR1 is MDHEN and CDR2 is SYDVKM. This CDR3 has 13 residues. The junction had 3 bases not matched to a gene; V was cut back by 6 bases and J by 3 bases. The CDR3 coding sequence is TGTGCCAGCAGAAGACAGGGAACAGATACGCAGTATTTT. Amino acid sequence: CASRRQGTDTQYF.

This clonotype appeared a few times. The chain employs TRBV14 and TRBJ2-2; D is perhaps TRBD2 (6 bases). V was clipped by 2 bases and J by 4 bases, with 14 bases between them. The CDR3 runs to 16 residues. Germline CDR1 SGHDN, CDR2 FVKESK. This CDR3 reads CASSQRSGLSTGELFF. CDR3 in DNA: TGTGCCAGCAGCCAAAGGAGCGGGCTATCCACCGGGGAGCTGTTTTTT.

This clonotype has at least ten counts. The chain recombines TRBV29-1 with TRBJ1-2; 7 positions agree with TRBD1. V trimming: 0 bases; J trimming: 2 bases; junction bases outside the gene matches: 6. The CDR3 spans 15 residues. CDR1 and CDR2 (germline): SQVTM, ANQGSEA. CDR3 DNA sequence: TGCAGCGTTGAAGATCGACAGGGCTGGAACTATGGCTACACCTTC. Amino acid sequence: CSVEDRQGWNYGYTF.

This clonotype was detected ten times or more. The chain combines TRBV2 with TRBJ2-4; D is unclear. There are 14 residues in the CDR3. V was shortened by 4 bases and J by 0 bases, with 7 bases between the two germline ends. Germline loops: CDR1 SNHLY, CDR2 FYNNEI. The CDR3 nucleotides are TGTGCCAGCAGTGCAACTCTAGCCAAAAACATTCAGTACTTC. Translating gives CASSATLAKNIQYF.

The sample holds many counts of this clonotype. The CDR3 sequence: CASSPLTGVHEQFF. The CDR3 DNA sequence: TGTGCCAGCAGCCCTCTGACAGGGGTGCATGAGCAGTTCTTC. This chain joins TRBV11-2 and TRBJ2-1; TRBD1 matches at 8 bases. The CDR3 totals 14 residues. V was pared by 5 bases and J by 8 bases, with 8 bases of the junction left unmatched. Per the germline V gene, CDR1 is SGHAT and CDR2 is FQNNGV.

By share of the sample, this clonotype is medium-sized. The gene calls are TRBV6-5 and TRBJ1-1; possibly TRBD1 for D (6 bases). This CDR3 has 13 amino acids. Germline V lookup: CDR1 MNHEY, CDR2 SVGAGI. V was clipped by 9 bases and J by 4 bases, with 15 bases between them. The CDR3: CASNIQGSTEAFF. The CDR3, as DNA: TGTGCCAGTAACATACAGGGTTCCACTGAAGCTTTCTTT.

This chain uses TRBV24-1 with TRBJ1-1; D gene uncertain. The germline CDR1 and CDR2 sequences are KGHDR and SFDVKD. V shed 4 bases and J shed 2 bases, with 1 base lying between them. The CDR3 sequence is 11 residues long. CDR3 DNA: TGTGCCACCAGTGACAACACTGAAGCTTTCTTT. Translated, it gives CATSDNTEAFF.

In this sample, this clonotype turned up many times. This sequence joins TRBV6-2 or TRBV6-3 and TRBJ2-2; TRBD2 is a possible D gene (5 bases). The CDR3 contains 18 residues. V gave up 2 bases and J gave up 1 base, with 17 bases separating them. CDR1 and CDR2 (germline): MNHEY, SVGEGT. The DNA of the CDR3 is TGTGCCAGCAGTTACCCCCTAAAATCAGGACTGAACACCGGGGAGCTGTTTTTT. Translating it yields CASSYPLKSGLNTGELFF.

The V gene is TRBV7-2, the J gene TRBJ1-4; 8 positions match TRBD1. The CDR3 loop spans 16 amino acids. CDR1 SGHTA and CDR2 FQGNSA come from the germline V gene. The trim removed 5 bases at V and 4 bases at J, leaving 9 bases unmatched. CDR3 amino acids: CASSTDRVGGNEKLFF. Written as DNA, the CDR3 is TGTGCCAGCAGCACGGACAGGGTCGGGGGTAATGAAAAACTGTTTTTT.

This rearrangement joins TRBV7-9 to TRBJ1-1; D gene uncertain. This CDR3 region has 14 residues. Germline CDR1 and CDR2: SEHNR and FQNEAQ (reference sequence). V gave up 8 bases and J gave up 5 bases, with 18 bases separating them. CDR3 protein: CASQFFREETEAFF. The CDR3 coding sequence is TGTGCCAGCCAATTCTTCAGAGAGGAGACTGAAGCTTTCTTT.

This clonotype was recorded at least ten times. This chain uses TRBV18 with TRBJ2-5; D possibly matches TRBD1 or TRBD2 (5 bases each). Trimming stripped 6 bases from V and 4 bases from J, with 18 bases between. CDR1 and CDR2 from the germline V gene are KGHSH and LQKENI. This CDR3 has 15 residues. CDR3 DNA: TGTGCCAGCTCTCGAACCGGGGCGGCAGCAGAGACCCAGTACTTC. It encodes CASSRTGAAAETQYF.

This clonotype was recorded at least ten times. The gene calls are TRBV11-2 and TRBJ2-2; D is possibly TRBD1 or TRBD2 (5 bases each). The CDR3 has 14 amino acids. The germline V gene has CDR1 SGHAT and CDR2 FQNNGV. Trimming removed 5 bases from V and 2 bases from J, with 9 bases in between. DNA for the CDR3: TGTGCCAGCAGCCGCCGGGGCAACACCGGGGAGCTGTTTTTT. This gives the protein CASSRRGNTGELFF.

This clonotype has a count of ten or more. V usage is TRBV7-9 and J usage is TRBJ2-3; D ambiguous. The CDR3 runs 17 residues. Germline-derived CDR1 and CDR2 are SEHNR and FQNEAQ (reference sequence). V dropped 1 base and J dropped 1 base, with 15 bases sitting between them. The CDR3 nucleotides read TGTGCCAGCAGCTTAGGGGGTACGGGCTCCCGCACAGATACGCAGTATTTT. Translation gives CASSLGGTGSRTDTQYF.

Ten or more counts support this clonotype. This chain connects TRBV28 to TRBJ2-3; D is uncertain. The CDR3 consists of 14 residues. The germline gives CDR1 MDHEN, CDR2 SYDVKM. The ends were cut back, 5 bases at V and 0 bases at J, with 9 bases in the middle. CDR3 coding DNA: TGTGCCAGCAGTGGGCAGGACAGCACAGATACGCAGTATTTT. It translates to CASSGQDSTDTQYF.

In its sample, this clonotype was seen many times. The CDR3: CASSQVLAGDAGELFF. CDR3 nucleotides: TGCGCCAGCAGCCAAGTACTAGCGGGGGACGCCGGGGAGCTGTTTTTT. The rearrangement uses TRBV4-1 and TRBJ2-2, with 11 nucleotides matching TRBD2. V dropped 1 base and J dropped 6; count of bases not matched to a gene: 4. The CDR3 sequence is 16 residues long. Germline values: CDR1 MGHRA, CDR2 YSYEKL.

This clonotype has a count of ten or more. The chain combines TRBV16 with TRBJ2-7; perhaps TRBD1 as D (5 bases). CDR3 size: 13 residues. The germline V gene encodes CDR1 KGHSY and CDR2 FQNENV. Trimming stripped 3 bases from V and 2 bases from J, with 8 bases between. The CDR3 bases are TGTGCCAGCAGCCACGACAGAGCCTACGAGCAGTACTTC. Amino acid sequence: CASSHDRAYEQYF.